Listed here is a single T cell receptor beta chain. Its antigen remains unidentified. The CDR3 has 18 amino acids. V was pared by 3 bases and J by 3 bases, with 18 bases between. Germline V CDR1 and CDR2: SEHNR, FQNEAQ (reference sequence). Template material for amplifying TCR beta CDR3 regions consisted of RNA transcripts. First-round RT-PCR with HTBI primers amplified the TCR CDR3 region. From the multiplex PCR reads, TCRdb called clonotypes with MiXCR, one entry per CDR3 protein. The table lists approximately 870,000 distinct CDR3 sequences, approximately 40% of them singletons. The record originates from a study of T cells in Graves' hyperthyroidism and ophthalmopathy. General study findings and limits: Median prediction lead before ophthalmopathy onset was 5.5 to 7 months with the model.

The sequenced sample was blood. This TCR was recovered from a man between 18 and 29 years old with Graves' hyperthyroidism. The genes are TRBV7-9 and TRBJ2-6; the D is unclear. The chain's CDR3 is CASSLTLNTYSGANVLTF. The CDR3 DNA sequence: TGTGCCAGCAGCTTGACCCTCAACACCTATAGTGGGGCCAACGTCCTGACTTTC. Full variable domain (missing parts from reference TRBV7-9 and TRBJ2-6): DTGVSQNPRHKITKRGQNVTFRCDPISEHNRLYWYRQTLGQGPEFLTYFQNEAQLEKSRLLSDRFSAERPKGSFSTLEIQRTEQGDSAMYLCASSLTLNTYSGANVLTFGAGSRLTVL.